The T cell receptor (beta chain) described here comes from a study of human T cells and chemical hapten exposure. The wider study: The use of 2% DPC on roughly 2 cm by roughly 2 cm of upper inner arm skin constituted sensitization.

Unique molecular identifiers were attached to individual cDNA molecules during library preparation. TCRdb called the RACE reads again in MiXCR, with one record for every CDR3 protein. The top ten hold 3% to 4% of the sample, which has around 100,000 distinct CDR3 sequences, 11% seen once. The sample's time point: patch test 1, 2 weeks after DPC sensitization. As to treatment: therapeutic diphenylcyclopropenone sensitization with weekly scalp DPC. The CDR3 contains 13 residues. Germline V gene lookup returns CDR1 SGHTA and CDR2 FQGNSA. V shed 4 bases and J shed 4 bases, with 8 bases lying between them. In this sample, this clonotype turned up many times.

The chain combines TRBV7-2 with TRBJ1-5; possibly TRBD1 for D (5 bases). This sample comprised whole blood, obtained in connection with sensitization to the hapten diphenylcyclopropenone (DPC). The sequence was collected from a woman between 35 and 50 years old with alopecia areata. Some clones in this sample may be carry-over from other donors' samples. The CDR3 DNA reads as TGTGCCAGCAGCTCTCGACAGAATCAGCCCCAGCATTTT. Translation gives CASSSRQNQPQHF.